The 26 T cell receptor beta chains presented below share a single source sample, sequenced in a study of CD8+ T cells in alopecia areata. RNA was extracted and reverse transcribed into cDNA as the sequencing template. Only in-frame clones appear in the TCRdb table, and some are missing; sequencing was by immunoSEQ multiplex PCR. The table records 150,000 or so clones, around three fifths of them present only once. The sample's treatment: oral pan-JAK inhibitor, 5-10 mg twice daily. Sample: CD4+ T cells sorted from blood, taken at week 4, from a patient treated with tofacitinib. These receptors came from a human donor with alopecia areata.

This chain uses TRBV5-1 with TRBJ2-2, with 7 bases identical to TRBD2. CDR1 and CDR2 (germline): SGHRS, YFSETQ. This CDR3 contains 15 residues. V shed 4 bases and J 1 base; nucleotides not matched to a gene: 4. This chain's CDR3 is CASSLPSGNTGELFF. CDR3 in DNA: TGCGCCAGCAGCCTTCCTAGCGGGAACACCGGGGAGCTGTTTTTT.

This clone was seen just once. The rearrangement joins TRBV2 to TRBJ2-2, with a tentative D call TRBD1 (6 bases). Germline values: CDR1 SNHLY, CDR2 FYNNEI. Trimming removed 6 bases at V and 7 bases at J, with 12 bases between. This CDR3 contains 13 residues. CDR3 nucleotide sequence: TGTGCCAGCAGAGTACAGGGAGACGGGGAGCTGTTTTTT. Translating it yields CASRVQGDGELFF.

This sequence joins TRBV29-1 and TRBJ2-1; maybe TRBD2 (6 bases). V was trimmed by 0 bases and J by 10 bases, leaving 13 bases between them. CDR3 length: 13 residues. Germline CDR1 and CDR2: SQVTM and ANQGSEA. The CDR3 region is CSVEEVLRGEQFF. The CDR3 nucleotides are TGCAGCGTTGAAGAAGTACTTCGGGGGGAGCAGTTCTTC.

The CDR3 reads CASRGVGGNQPQHF. CDR3 DNA sequence: TGTGCCAGCAGGGGGGTTGGAGGCAATCAGCCCCAGCATTTT. This chain connects TRBV25-1 to TRBJ1-5; the D gene is possibly TRBD1 (5 bases). Germline CDR1 reads MGHDK; CDR2 reads SYGVNS. Between the trimmed V and J ends, which lost 6 bases and 2 bases, there was a span of 11 bases. This CDR3 spans 14 amino acids.

The V and J genes are TRBV5-1 and TRBJ1-1, with D hard to call. This CDR3 spans 18 amino acids. V was trimmed by 6 bases and J by 0 bases, leaving 24 bases between them. CDR1 and CDR2 from the germline V gene are SGHRS and YFSETQ. In nucleotides, the CDR3 is TGCGCCAGCAAGCCCGCTACCGGGCAGCTCTTCATGAACACTGAAGCTTTCTTT. Amino acids: CASKPATGQLFMNTEAFF. The full variable domain, with the rest looked up from reference TRBV5-1 and TRBJ1-1, is KAGVTQTPRYLIKTRGQQVTLSCSPISGHRSVSWYQQTPGQGLQFLFEYFSETQRNKGNFPGRFSGRQFSNSRSEMNVSTLELGDSALYLCASKPATGQLFMNTEAFFGQGTRLTVV.

The V call is TRBV30, the J call TRBJ2-1; 8 positions match TRBD1. Germline V gene sequence: CDR1 GTSNPN, CDR2 SVGIG (reference sequence). Trimming cost V 4 bases and J 5 bases; bases outside gene matches: 10. CDR3 length: 15 amino acids. CDR3 amino acids: CAWTPGTGGHNEQFF. In DNA form, the CDR3 reads TGTGCCTGGACCCCCGGGACAGGAGGTCACAATGAGCAGTTCTTC.

The genes are TRBV15 and TRBJ2-7, with 7 bases matching TRBD2. The germline V gene has CDR1 LNHNV and CDR2 YYDKDF (reference sequence). The CDR3 is 15 residues long. J gave up 2 bases and V 4 bases, and 8 bases lay outside the gene matches. The CDR3 is CATSTQPSGTYEQYF. In DNA, the CDR3 is TGTGCCACCAGCACCCAGCCTAGCGGAACCTACGAGCAGTACTTC.

The gene calls are TRBV27 and TRBJ2-7; weak D call: TRBD1 (6 bases). There are 14 residues in the CDR3. Per germline, CDR1 MNHEY and CDR2 SMNVEV (reference sequence). The germline V and J ends were trimmed by 6 bases and 0 bases, with 12 bases remaining between them. The CDR3 DNA is TGTGCCAGCAGAACCAGGGGTGGCTCCTACGAGCAGTACTTC. This codes for CASRTRGGSYEQYF.

The CDR3 protein is CASSETGALRNEQFF. Here the CDR3 DNA reads TGTGCCAGCAGCGAAACAGGGGCGCTGAGGAATGAGCAGTTCTTC. The chain links TRBV9 to TRBJ2-1, with 7 bases identical to TRBD1. The trim removed 3 bases at V and 7 bases at J, leaving 10 bases unmatched. The CDR3 covers 15 residues. Per the germline V gene, CDR1 is SGDLS and CDR2 is YYNGEE.

This clone was observed at least ten times. V gene TRBV4-2 combines with J gene TRBJ2-5; 14 bases line up with TRBD2. Germline assignment: CDR1 LGHNA and CDR2 YNFKEQ. The CDR3 runs to 16 residues. The V and J ends lost 1 base and 2 bases, in that order; junction bases with no gene match: 0. CDR3 DNA sequence: TGTGCCAGCAGCCAAGGACTAGCGGGGGGGCAAGAGACCCAGTACTTC. Translation gives CASSQGLAGGQETQYF.

The CDR3 protein is CASSHQAQRNEQFF. DNA for the CDR3: TGCGCCAGCAGCCACCAAGCCCAGCGCAATGAGCAGTTCTTC. This chain connects TRBV4-1 to TRBJ2-1; D ambiguous. CDR3 length: 14 amino acids. V shed 3 bases and J shed 6 bases, with 12 bases lying between them. CDR1 and CDR2 from the germline V gene are MGHRA and YSYEKL.

This chain uses TRBV2 with TRBJ1-6; 7 bases match TRBD1. The germline V gene has CDR1 SNHLY and CDR2 FYNNEI. The CDR3 runs to 15 residues. V was pared by 4 bases and J by 0 bases, with 0 bases of the junction left unmatched. CDR3 DNA sequence: TGTGCCAGCAGTGGGGACAGCTCCTATAATTCACCCCTCCACTTT. It encodes CASSGDSSYNSPLHF.

This clone was observed a few times. V usage is TRBV30 and J usage is TRBJ1-5; D is uncertain. Looked up from germline, CDR1 is GTSNPN and CDR2 is SVGIG (reference sequence). The CDR3 loop spans 15 amino acids. Trimming shortened V by 0 bases and J by 4 bases, and 13 bases separated the two germline ends. In DNA form, the CDR3 reads TGTGCCTGGAGTGTGGTGGACGGTTGGAATCAGCCCCAGCATTTT. Encoded protein: CAWSVVDGWNQPQHF.

In its sample, this clone was seen many times. The chain joins TRBV9 to TRBJ1-2; D possibly corresponds to TRBD1 (5 bases). V shed 3 bases and J shed 3 bases, with 9 bases lying between them. CDR1 and CDR2 from the germline V gene are SGDLS and YYNGEE. The CDR3 consists of 13 residues. The DNA of the CDR3 is TGTGCCAGCAGCGACGCGGGGGACTATGGCTACACCTTC. It encodes CASSDAGDYGYTF.

The V call is TRBV15, the J call TRBJ1-3, with unresolved D. In germline, CDR1 is LNHNV, CDR2 YYDKDF (reference sequence). Between the trimmed V and J ends, which lost 3 bases and 0 bases, there was a span of 9 bases. This CDR3 region has 15 residues. This CDR3 reads CATSRSTGSGNTIYF. In DNA form, the CDR3 reads TGTGCCACCAGCAGGAGTACCGGCTCTGGAAACACCATATATTTT. The variable domain in full, with the rest retrieved from reference TRBV15 and TRBJ1-3, is DAMVIQNPRYQVTQFGKPVTLSCSQTLNHNVMYWYQQKSSQAPKLLFHYYDKDFNNEADTPDNFQSRRPNTSFCFLDIRSPGLGDTAMYLCATSRSTGSGNTIYFGEGSWLTVV.

The V gene is TRBV27, the J gene TRBJ2-7, with a possible D match to TRBD2 (6 bases). CDR1 MNHEY and CDR2 SMNVEV come from the germline V gene (reference sequence). The CDR3 consists of 11 residues. The ends were cut back, 5 bases at V and 5 bases at J, with 7 bases in the middle. In nucleotides, the CDR3 is TGTGCCAGCAGTCCGGGGGACGAGCAGTACTTC. Its protein product is CASSPGDEQYF.

The chain combines TRBV30 with TRBJ2-2; perhaps D is TRBD1 or TRBD2 (5 bases each). Trimming took off 1 base at V and 7 bases at J, with 16 bases between the two ends. The CDR3 is 15 residues long. Germline-derived CDR1 and CDR2 are GTSNPN and SVGIG (reference sequence). The CDR3: CAWSAGRGVHGELFF. CDR3 nucleotide sequence: TGTGCCTGGAGTGCGGGACGAGGGGTTCACGGGGAGCTGTTTTTT.

There are a few counts of this clone. V usage is TRBV29-1 and J usage is TRBJ1-5; 7 bases line up with TRBD1. The V segment lost 5 bases and the J segment 3 bases; nucleotides outside the gene matches: 4. The CDR3 loop spans 13 amino acids. The germline V gene has CDR1 SQVTM and CDR2 ANQGSEA. The CDR3 DNA reads TGCAGCGTTCAACAGGGGAACAATCAGCCCCAGCATTTT. Translating gives CSVQQGNNQPQHF.

This clone has only a few counts. The chain combines TRBV27 with TRBJ1-3, with a weak D call TRBD1 (5 bases). This CDR3 comprises 16 residues. CDR1 is MNHEY and CDR2 is SMNVEV in the germline V gene (reference sequence). Trimming left V 6 bases short and J 0 bases short, with 15 bases between. This CDR3 reads CASRAGTASSGNTIYF. The CDR3 DNA sequence: TGTGCCAGCAGGGCCGGGACCGCAAGCTCTGGAAACACCATATATTTT.

J is TRBJ2-5 and V is TRBV29-1, with D tentatively TRBD1 or TRBD2 (5 bases each). V was trimmed by 0 bases and J by 1 base, leaving 9 bases between them. The CDR3 loop spans 14 amino acids. Germline CDR1 and CDR2: SQVTM and ANQGSEA. In DNA, the CDR3 is TGCAGCGTTGAAGAAAGGGACGGCCAAGAGACCCAGTACTTC. Amino acids: CSVEERDGQETQYF. Full variable domain (outside the CDR3, taken from reference TRBV29-1 and TRBJ2-5): SAVISQKPSRDICQRGTSLTIQCQVDSQVTMMFWYRQQPGQSLTLIATANQGSEATYESGFVIDKFPISRPNLTFSTLTVSNMSPEDSSIYLCSVEERDGQETQYFGPGTRLLVL.

This chain uses TRBV18 with TRBJ2-7; tentative D call: TRBD2 (6 bases). The CDR3 runs 17 residues. The ends were cut back, 4 bases at V and 3 bases at J, with 22 bases in the middle. Germline V gene data show CDR1 as KGHSH and CDR2 as LQKENI. The CDR3 sequence: CASSLKGLRSNYYEQYF. Written as DNA, the CDR3 is TGTGCCAGCTCACTTAAGGGACTCCGGTCCAACTACTACGAGCAGTACTTC. The complete variable domain, with remaining parts taken from reference TRBV18 and TRBJ2-7, reads NAGVMQNPRHLVRRRGQEARLRCSPMKGHSHVYWYRQLPEEGLKFMVYLQKENIIDESGMPKERFSAEFPKEGPSILRIQQVVRGDSAAYFCASSLKGLRSNYYEQYFGPGTRLTVT.

The chain joins TRBV11-2 to TRBJ2-1; D uncertain. Trimming removed 5 bases from V and 9 bases from J, with 8 bases in between. CDR1 SGHAT and CDR2 FQNNGV come from the germline V gene. The CDR3 loop spans 11 amino acids. The CDR3 spells CASSHRPEQFF. In nucleotides, the CDR3 is TGTGCCAGCAGCCACCGACCTGAGCAGTTCTTC.

The rearrangement uses TRBV30 and TRBJ2-1; 10 nucleotides match TRBD1. The V segment lost 1 base and the J segment 5 bases; nucleotides outside the gene matches: 5. CDR1 is GTSNPN and CDR2 is SVGIG in the germline V gene (reference sequence). The CDR3 length is 15 residues. CDR3 loop: CAWSGPGQGNNEQFF. CDR3 coding DNA: TGTGCCTGGAGTGGACCGGGACAGGGGAACAATGAGCAGTTCTTC.

There are a few counts of this clone. The genes are TRBV5-4 and TRBJ1-2; D ambiguous. V was trimmed by 4 bases and J by 8 bases, leaving 15 bases between them. The germline V gene encodes CDR1 SGHNT and CDR2 YYREEE (reference sequence). The CDR3 spans 13 residues. The chain's CDR3 is CASSPAEVYGYTF. The CDR3 DNA reads as TGTGCCAGCAGCCCAGCCGAGGTTTACGGCTACACCTTC.

The CDR3: CASSRDRDNEQFF. The CDR3 region has the DNA TGTGCCAGCAGCCGGGACAGAGACAATGAGCAGTTCTTC. The chain combines TRBV14 with TRBJ2-1; 7 bases match TRBD1. With 4 bases clipped from V and 5 bases from J, the junction kept 2 bases outside the gene matches. Germline lookup yields CDR1 SGHDN and CDR2 FVKESK. The CDR3 has 13 amino acids. Combining the CDR3 with reference TRBV14 and TRBJ2-1 gives the whole variable domain EAGVTQFPSHSVIEKGQTVTLRCDPISGHDNLYWYRRVMGKEIKFLLHFVKESKQDESGMPNNRFLAERTGGTYSTLKVQPAELEDSGVYFCASSRDRDNEQFFGPGTRLTVL.

This clone was detected only a few times. V usage is TRBV18 and J usage is TRBJ1-2; unclear D gene. The CDR3 has 14 residues. V was shortened by 3 bases and J by 6 bases, with 14 bases between the two germline ends. The germline V gene encodes CDR1 KGHSH and CDR2 LQKENI. In nucleotides, the CDR3 is TGTGCCAGCTCACCCGGAGAGAACAGCAATGGCTACACCTTC. It specifies CASSPGENSNGYTF.